This T cell receptor beta chain emerged from a study of cytomegalovirus exposure and HLA in healthy donors. Study-wide background: Sequencing of 180 million or so T cells in an earlier analysis found around 100 million unique TCR beta sequences.

In germline, CDR1 is SGHTA, CDR2 FQGTGA. CDR3 length: 13 amino acids. Trimming took off 0 bases at V and 8 bases at J, with 8 bases between the two ends. With regard to this clone: Its antigen is not identified.

Study-wide results and limits: A classifier reportedly called cytomegalovirus status with high sensitivity and specificity.

Primers: 60 Vbeta forward and 13 Jbeta reverse. Clones were sequenced by immunoSEQ multiplex PCR, and TCRdb holds only the in-frame ones, with some missing. The sample shows around 220,000 clones, 65% to 90% of them seen only once. The sequencing input was PBMCs. This sequence originates from a girl aged 5-17 years in good health and CMV-seronegative. The V gene is TRBV7-3, the J gene TRBJ1-3; D possibly corresponds to TRBD1 (5 bases). CDR3 loop: CASSLTPGDTIYF. The CDR3 nucleotides read TGTGCCAGCAGCTTAACCCCGGGGGACACCATATATTTT.